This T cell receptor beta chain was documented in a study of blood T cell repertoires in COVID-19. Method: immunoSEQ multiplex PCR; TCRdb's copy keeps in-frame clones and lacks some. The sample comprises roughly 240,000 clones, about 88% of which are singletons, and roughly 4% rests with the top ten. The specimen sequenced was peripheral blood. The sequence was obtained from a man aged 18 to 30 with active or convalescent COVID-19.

CDR3 residues: CASSSQGVSGNTIYF. Here the CDR3 DNA reads TGTGCCAGCAGCTCCCAGGGTGTCTCTGGAAACACCATATATTTT. This sequence joins TRBV7-2 and TRBJ1-3, with D perhaps TRBD1 (5 bases). Deletions cut 4 bases from V and 0 bases from J, with 10 bases between. CDR3 length: 15 amino acids. Germline assignment: CDR1 SGHTA and CDR2 FQGNSA.